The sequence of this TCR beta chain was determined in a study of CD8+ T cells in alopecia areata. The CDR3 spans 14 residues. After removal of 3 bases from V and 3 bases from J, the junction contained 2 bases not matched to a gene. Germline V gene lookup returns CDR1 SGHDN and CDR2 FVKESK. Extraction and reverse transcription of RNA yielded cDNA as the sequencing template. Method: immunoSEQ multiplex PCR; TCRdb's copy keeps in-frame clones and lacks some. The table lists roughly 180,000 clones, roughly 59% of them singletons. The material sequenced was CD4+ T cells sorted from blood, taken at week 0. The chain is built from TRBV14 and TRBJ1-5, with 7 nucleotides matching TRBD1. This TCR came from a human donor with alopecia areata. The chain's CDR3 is CASSQTGINQPQHF. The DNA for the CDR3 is TGTGCCAGCAGCCAGACAGGGATCAATCAGCCCCAGCATTTT.